This T cell receptor (beta chain) derives from a study of control samples from healthy donors and cancer patients. Libraries were prepared by immunoSEQ multiplex PCR; TCRdb keeps only in-frame clonotypes and omits some of them. This table has some 89,000 clones, 85% appearing once. V lost 1 base, J lost 4 bases, and 2 bases lay in between. The CDR3 totals 11 residues. Sequencing used blood. The V call is TRBV12-3 or TRBV12-4, the J call TRBJ2-7; D not resolved. This receptor was identified in a woman aged 40 to 50 in good health. CDR3 sequence reads: CASSLDYEQYF. The CDR3 DNA reads TGTGCCAGCAGTTTAGATTACGAGCAGTACTTC.